Following are 8 T cell receptor beta chains from one sample sequenced in a study of shared clonotypes between healthy human individuals (TCRdb year 2020). Receptor amplification or capture employed the immunoSEQ multiplex PCR assay. TCRdb retrieved this table from immuneACCESS and kept in-frame rearrangements only. Not all clones are present; in checked studies, unresolved V genes account for under half, and no reason is known for the remainder. Counted in this sample were 1.4 million to 1.5 million clones; around 97% of them appeared once. The ten largest account for 1% to 1.5% of the sample. Sequencing was done on a sample of naive CD4+ T cells sorted from blood. According to the study, the label for this sample's cell subset or site signals: CD45RA+ positively selected. The receptors shown here come from a man aged 30 to 39 in good health.

The V call is TRBV9, the J call TRBJ2-7; 7 nucleotides align to TRBD2. Losses at the gene ends were 4 bases for V and 4 bases for J; bases not matched to a gene: 11. The CDR3 has 15 amino acids. Germline CDR1 reads SGDLS; CDR2 reads YYNGEE. This CDR3 reads CASSLAGAGVYEQYF. The CDR3 nucleotides are TGTGCCAGCAGCCTCGCCGGGGCGGGAGTATACGAGCAGTACTTC. The variable domain in full, with the rest retrieved from reference TRBV9 and TRBJ2-7, is DSGVTQTPKHLITATGQRVTLRCSPRSGDLSVYWYQQSLDQGLQFLIQYYNGEERAKGNILERFSAQQFPDLHSELNLSSLELGDSALYFCASSLAGAGVYEQYFGPGTRLTVT.

The chain employs TRBV15 and TRBJ1-5; 7 nucleotides match TRBD1. The CDR3 covers 15 residues. Germline assignment: CDR1 LNHNV and CDR2 YYDKDF (reference sequence). With V trimmed by 1 base and J by 3 bases, 3 bases remained unmatched. CDR3 residues: CATSRGTGDNQPQHF. DNA of the CDR3: TGTGCCACCAGCAGAGGAACAGGGGACAATCAGCCCCAGCATTTT.

The chain links TRBV5-8 to TRBJ2-1, with D uncertain. V was cut by 4 bases and J by 7 bases, with 12 bases left in between. In germline, CDR1 is SGHTS, CDR2 YDEGEE. The CDR3 is 13 amino acids. The CDR3 region has the DNA TGTGCCAGCAGCGCCACCTTCTGGAATGAGCAGTTCTTC. Encoded protein: CASSATFWNEQFF.

In regard to this clone: At the DNA level, this CDR3 is encoded by other sequences in the same sample as well. The chain has TRBV7-3 and TRBJ2-5; D not certain. The CDR3 sequence is 13 residues long. Per the germline V gene, CDR1 is SGHTA and CDR2 is FQGTGA. Trimming left V 6 bases short and J 5 bases short, with 13 bases between. CDR3 amino acids: CASSLGVGETQYF. The CDR3 coding sequence is TGTGCCAGCAGTCTGGGTGTTGGGGAGACCCAGTACTTC.

This rearrangement joins TRBV10-1 to TRBJ2-7; D gene ambiguous. The V gene's germline CDR1 is WNHNN and CDR2 SYGVQD (reference sequence). The CDR3 spans 12 residues. V was shortened by 3 bases and J by 3 bases, with 6 bases between the two germline ends. The chain's CDR3 is CASSEGVYEQYF. As DNA, the CDR3 is TGCGCCAGCAGTGAAGGTGTCTACGAGCAGTACTTC.

The chain links TRBV4-2 to TRBJ2-7; D might be TRBD2 (6 bases). The CDR3 covers 16 residues. Germline V gene sequence: CDR1 LGHNA, CDR2 YNFKEQ. V lost 1 base and J 5 bases, leaving 18 bases between the germline ends. CDR3 in amino acids: CASSQGIGSEENEQYF. The CDR3 DNA reads TGTGCCAGCAGCCAAGGAATCGGGAGCGAGGAAAACGAGCAGTACTTC.

The chain employs TRBV6-6 and TRBJ1-5; D not resolved. Germline CDR1 MNHNY, CDR2 SVGAGI (reference sequence). V dropped 7 bases and J dropped 0 bases, with 10 bases sitting between them. The CDR3 contains 14 residues. The CDR3 protein is CASTMGNSNQPQHF. CDR3 DNA sequence: TGTGCCAGCACCATGGGTAATAGCAATCAGCCCCAGCATTTT.

The rearrangement joins TRBV6-1 to TRBJ2-1; D is uncertain. The germline V and J ends were trimmed by 1 base and 8 bases, with 12 bases remaining between them. CDR1 is MNHNS, CDR2 SASEGT, per germline. The CDR3 is made up of 14 amino acids. CDR3 nucleotides: TGTGCCAGCAGTGAAGAGTTCCTTTTCGATGAGCAGTTCTTC. The encoded protein is CASSEEFLFDEQFF.